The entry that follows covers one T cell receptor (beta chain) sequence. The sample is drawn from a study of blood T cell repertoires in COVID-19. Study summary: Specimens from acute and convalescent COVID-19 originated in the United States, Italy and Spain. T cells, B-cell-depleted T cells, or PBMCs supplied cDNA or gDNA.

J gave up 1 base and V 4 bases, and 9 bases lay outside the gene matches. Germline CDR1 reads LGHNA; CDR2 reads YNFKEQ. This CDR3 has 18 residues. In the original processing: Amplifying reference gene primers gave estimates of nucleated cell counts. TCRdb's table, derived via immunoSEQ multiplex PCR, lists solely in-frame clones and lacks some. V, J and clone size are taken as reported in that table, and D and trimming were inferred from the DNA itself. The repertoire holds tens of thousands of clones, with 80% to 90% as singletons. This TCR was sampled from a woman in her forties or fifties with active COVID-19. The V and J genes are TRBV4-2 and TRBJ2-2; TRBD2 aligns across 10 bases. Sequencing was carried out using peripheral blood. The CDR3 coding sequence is TGTGCCAGCAGCCCGGGAGTAGCGGGAGGCTTGAACACCGGGGAGCTGTTTTTT. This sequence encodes CASSPGVAGGLNTGELFF.